Reported below is one TCR beta chain. Antigen: not known. This record belongs to a study of Tregs in tolerant kidney transplant recipients. About the study: Related graft donors supplied nonmyeloablative bone marrow transplants, and mixed chimerism was transient.

Thawed PBMCs were FACS-sorted into unstimulated CD4+CD25+CD127- regulatory T cells, CD4+CD25- non-regulatory cells, CD4 and CD8 cells. General study points: Donor-specific Treg expansion exceeded global Treg expansion in tolerant patients, suggesting antigen drive. Activated donor B cell expansion appeared to reveal the most relevant donor-specific TCRbeta repertoire.

Sequenced by immunoSEQ multiplex PCR; TCRdb stores in-frame clones only, minus some. The table lists 90,000 to 120,000 clones, around 89% of them singletons. J was trimmed by 4 bases and V by 1 base; bases with no gene match: 10. Germline V CDR1 and CDR2: SGHNT, YYREEE (reference sequence). The length of the CDR3 is 17 residues. This sample comprised CD4+ T cells from blood, obtained before the transplant. This TCR was recovered from a human donor who received a combined kidney and bone marrow transplant. V is TRBV5-4 and J is TRBJ2-3; 9 bases fit TRBD2. CDR3: CASSLPPGTSTADTQYF. The CDR3 nucleotides read TGTGCCAGCAGCTTGCCCCCCGGGACTAGCACCGCAGATACGCAGTATTTT. The full variable domain, its missing parts supplied by reference TRBV5-4 and TRBJ2-3, is ETGVTQSPTHLIKTRGQQVTLRCSSQSGHNTVSWYQQALGQGPQFIFQYYREEENGRGNFPPRFSGLQFPNYSSELNVNALELDDSALYLCASSLPPGTSTADTQYFGPGTRLTVL.